This TCR beta chain was captured by sequencing in a study of control samples from healthy donors and cancer patients. J lost 2 bases, V lost 0 bases, and 4 bases had no gene match. The length of the CDR3 is 16 residues. CDR1 is LGHNA and CDR2 is YNFKEQ in the germline V gene. Data came from immunoSEQ multiplex PCR; TCRdb stores just in-frame clones and leaves some out. The top ten hold 14% of the sample, which has 110,000 to 150,000 clones, roughly 94% seen once. The clonotype originates from a man between 60 and 70 years old with colorectal cancer. Material: PBMCs. The V gene is TRBV4-2, the J gene TRBJ2-1; 7 bases fit TRBD2. CDR3 sequence reads: CASSQELSGAYNEQFF. The CDR3 coding sequence is TGTGCCAGCAGCCAAGAATTGAGCGGGGCCTACAATGAGCAGTTCTTC.